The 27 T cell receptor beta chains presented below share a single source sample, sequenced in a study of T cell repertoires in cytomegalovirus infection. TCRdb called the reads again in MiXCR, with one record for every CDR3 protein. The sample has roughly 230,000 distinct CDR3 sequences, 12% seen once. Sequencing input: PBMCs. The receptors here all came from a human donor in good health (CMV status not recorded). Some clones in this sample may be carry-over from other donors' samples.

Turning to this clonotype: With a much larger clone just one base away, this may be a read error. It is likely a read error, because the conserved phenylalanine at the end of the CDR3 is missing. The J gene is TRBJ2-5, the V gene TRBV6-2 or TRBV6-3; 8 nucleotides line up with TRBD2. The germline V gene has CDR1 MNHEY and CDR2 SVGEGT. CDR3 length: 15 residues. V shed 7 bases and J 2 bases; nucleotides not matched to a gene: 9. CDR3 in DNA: TGTGCCAGCAAGCGGGCGGGAGGCAGACAAGAGACCCAGTACTAC. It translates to CASKRAGGRQETQYY.

The CDR3 protein is CASSLGTAYDEQYF. The DNA of the CDR3 is TGTGCCAGCAGCTTGGGGACGGCCTACGACGAGCAGTACTTC. The chain employs TRBV7-2 and TRBJ2-7; perhaps D is TRBD1 or TRBD2 (5 bases each). The CDR3 contains 14 residues. The V gene's germline CDR1 is SGHTA and CDR2 FQGNSA. Trimming left V 3 bases short and J 5 bases short, with 14 bases between.

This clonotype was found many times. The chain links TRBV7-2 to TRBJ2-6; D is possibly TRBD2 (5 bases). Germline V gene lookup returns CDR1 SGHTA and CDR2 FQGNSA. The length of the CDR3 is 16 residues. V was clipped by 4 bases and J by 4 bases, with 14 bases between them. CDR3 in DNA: TGTGCCAGCAGCTCCTCCCCGGGGAGAGGGGCCAACGTCCTGACTTTC. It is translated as CASSSSPGRGANVLTF.

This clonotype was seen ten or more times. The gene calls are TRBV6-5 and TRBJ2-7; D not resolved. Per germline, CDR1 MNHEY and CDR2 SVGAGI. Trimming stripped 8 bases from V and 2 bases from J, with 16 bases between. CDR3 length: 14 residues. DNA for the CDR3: TGTGCCAGCGCCATAGGGCTGTCAACCTACGAGCAGTACTTC. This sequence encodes CASAIGLSTYEQYF.

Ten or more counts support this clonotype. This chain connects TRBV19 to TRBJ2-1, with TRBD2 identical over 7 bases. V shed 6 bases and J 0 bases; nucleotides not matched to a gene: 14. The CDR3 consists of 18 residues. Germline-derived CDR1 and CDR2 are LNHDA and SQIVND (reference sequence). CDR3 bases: TGTGCCAGTAGCCTCCTTAACGGGGCTAGCGGCTCCTACAATGAGCAGTTCTTC. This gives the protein CASSLLNGASGSYNEQFF.

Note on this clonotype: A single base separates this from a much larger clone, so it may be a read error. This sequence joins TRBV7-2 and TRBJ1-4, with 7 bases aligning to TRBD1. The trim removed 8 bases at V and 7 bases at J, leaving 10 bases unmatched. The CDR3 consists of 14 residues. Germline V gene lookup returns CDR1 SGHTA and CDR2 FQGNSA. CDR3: CASGPTGVVEKLFF. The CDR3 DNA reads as TGTGCCAGCGGCCCTACAGGGGTGGTTGAAAAACTGTTTTTT.

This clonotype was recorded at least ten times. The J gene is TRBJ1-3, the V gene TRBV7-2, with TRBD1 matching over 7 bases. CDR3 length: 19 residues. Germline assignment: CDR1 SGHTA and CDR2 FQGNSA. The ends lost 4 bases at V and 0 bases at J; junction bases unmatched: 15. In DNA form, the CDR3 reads TGTGCCAGCAGCTCCCCGAGCAGGGGGGACTTTGGCTCTGGAAACACCATATATTTT. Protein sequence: CASSSPSRGDFGSGNTIYF.

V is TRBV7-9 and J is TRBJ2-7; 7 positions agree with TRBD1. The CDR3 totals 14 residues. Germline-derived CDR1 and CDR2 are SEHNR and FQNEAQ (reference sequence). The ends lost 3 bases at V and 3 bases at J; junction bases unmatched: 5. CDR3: CASSFPRDSYEQYF. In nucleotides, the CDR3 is TGTGCCAGCAGCTTCCCCCGGGACAGCTACGAGCAGTACTTC.

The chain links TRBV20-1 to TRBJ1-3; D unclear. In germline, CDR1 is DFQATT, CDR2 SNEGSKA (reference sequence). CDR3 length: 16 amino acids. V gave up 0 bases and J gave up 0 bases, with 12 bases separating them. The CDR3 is CSARDPHSHSGNTIYF. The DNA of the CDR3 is TGCAGTGCTAGAGACCCTCACAGCCACTCTGGAAACACCATATATTTT.

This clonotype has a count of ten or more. The CDR3 sequence: CASSMTGNQPQHF. DNA of the CDR3: TGTGCCAGCAGTATGACAGGGAATCAGCCCCAGCATTTT. The chain recombines TRBV12-3 or TRBV12-4 with TRBJ1-5; 7 nucleotides align to TRBD1. With V trimmed by 5 bases and J by 4 bases, 2 bases remained unmatched. CDR3 length: 13 amino acids.

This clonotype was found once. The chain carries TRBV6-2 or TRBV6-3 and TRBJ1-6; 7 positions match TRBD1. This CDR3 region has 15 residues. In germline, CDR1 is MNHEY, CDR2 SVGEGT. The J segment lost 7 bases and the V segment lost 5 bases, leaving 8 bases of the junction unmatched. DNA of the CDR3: TGTGCCAGCAGTCAACCGACAGGGAGCAATTCACCCCTCCACTTT. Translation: CASSQPTGSNSPLHF.

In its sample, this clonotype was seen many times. Here the CDR3 reads CASSSGTSGLGGEQFF. CDR3 coding DNA: TGTGCCAGCAGCTCCGGGACTAGCGGGTTGGGAGGGGAGCAGTTCTTC. This rearrangement joins TRBV7-2 to TRBJ2-1; TRBD2 aligns across 12 bases. V shed 4 bases and J 10 bases; nucleotides not matched to a gene: 11. This CDR3 region has 16 residues. CDR1 is SGHTA, CDR2 FQGNSA, per germline.

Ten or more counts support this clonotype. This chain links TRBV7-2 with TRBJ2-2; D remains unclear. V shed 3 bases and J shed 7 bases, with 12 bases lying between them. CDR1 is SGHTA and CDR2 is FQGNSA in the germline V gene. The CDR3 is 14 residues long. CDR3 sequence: CASSFRTAGGELFF. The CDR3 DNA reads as TGTGCCAGCAGCTTTCGGACGGCAGGCGGGGAGCTGTTTTTT.

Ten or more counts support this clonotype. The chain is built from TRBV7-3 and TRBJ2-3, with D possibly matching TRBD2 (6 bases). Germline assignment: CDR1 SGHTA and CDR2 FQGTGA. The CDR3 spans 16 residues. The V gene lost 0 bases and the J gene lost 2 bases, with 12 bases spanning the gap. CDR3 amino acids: CASSLTGGGDTDTQYF. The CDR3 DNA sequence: TGTGCCAGCAGCTTAACCGGGGGAGGAGACACAGATACGCAGTATTTT.

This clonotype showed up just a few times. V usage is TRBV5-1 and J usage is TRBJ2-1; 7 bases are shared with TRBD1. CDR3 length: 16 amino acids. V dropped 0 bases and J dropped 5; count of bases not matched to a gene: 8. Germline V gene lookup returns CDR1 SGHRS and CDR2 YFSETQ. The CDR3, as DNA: TGCGCCAGCAGCTTGGACGGGCGGCAGGGGGACAATGAGCAGTTCTTC. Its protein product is CASSLDGRQGDNEQFF. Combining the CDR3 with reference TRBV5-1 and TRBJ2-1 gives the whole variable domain KAGVTQTPRYLIKTRGQQVTLSCSPISGHRSVSWYQQTPGQGLQFLFEYFSETQRNKGNFPGRFSGRQFSNSRSEMNVSTLELGDSALYLCASSLDGRQGDNEQFFGPGTRLTVL.

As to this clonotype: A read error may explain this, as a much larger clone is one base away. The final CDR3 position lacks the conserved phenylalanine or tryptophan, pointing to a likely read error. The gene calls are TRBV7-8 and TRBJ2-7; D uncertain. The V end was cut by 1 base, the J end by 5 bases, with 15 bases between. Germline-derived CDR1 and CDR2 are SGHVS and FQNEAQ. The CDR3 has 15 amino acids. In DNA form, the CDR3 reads TGTGCCAGCAGCTTAGTCTCGCCCAGGCTGCACGAGCAGTACTGC. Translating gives CASSLVSPRLHEQYC.

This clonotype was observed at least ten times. The CDR3 DNA follows: TGTGCCAGCAGCCCCTTCTCAGGGGTCGGCTACGAGCAGTACTTC. Protein product: CASSPFSGVGYEQYF. The V call is TRBV7-2, the J call TRBJ2-7; TRBD1 might be the D (6 bases). The CDR3 is 15 amino acids. Between the trimmed V and J ends, which lost 5 bases and 3 bases, there was a span of 17 bases. Germline V lookup: CDR1 SGHTA, CDR2 FQGNSA.

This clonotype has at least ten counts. CDR3 sequence: CASSRTNEKLFF. CDR3 coding DNA: TGTGCCAGCAGCCGGACTAATGAAAAACTGTTTTTT. The chain recombines TRBV14 with TRBJ1-4, with D hard to call. The ends were cut back, 4 bases at V and 2 bases at J, with 2 bases in the middle. The CDR3 is made up of 12 amino acids. The germline V gene encodes CDR1 SGHDN and CDR2 FVKESK.

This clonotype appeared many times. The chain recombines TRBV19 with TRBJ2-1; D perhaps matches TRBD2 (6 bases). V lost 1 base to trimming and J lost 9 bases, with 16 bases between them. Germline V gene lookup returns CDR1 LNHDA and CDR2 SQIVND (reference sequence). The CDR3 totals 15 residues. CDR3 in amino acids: CASSIGAGRTREQFF. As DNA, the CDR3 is TGTGCCAGTAGTATAGGGGCGGGGCGGACCCGTGAGCAGTTCTTC.

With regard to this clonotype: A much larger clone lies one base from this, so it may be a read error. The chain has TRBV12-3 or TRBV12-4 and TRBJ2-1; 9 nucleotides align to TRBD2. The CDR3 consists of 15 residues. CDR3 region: CASSLLTSGYNEQLF. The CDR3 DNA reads TGTGCCAGCAGCCTATTGACTAGCGGCTACAATGAGCAGTTATTC.

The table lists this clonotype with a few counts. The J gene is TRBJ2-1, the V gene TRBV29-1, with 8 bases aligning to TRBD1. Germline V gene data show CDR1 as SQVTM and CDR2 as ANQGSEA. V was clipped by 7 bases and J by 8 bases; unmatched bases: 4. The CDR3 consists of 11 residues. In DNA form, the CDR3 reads TGCAGCGCGACAGGGGTAGATGAGCAGTTCTTC. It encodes CSATGVDEQFF.

CDR3 region: CASSYRTGGESNYGYTF. The DNA of the CDR3 is TGTGCCAGCAGTTACCGGACAGGGGGCGAGAGTAACTATGGCTACACCTTC. V usage is TRBV12-3 or TRBV12-4 and J usage is TRBJ1-2, with TRBD1 matching over 11 bases. The CDR3 covers 17 residues. Trimming cost V 4 bases and J 1 base; bases outside gene matches: 8.

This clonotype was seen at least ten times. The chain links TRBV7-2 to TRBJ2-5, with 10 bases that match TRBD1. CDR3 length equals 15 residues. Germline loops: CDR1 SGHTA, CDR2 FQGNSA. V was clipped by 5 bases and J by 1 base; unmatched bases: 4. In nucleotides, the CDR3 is TGTGCCAGCAGCACCGGGACAGGGGCCCAAGAGACCCAGTACTTC. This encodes CASSTGTGAQETQYF.

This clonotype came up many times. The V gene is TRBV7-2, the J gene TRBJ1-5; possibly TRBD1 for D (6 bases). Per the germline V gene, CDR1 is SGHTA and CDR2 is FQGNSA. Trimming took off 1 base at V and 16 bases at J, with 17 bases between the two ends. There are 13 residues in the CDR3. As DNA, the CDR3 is TGTGCCAGCAGCTTAGGTGGCTCGGCAGGGGAACATTTT. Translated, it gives CASSLGGSAGEHF.

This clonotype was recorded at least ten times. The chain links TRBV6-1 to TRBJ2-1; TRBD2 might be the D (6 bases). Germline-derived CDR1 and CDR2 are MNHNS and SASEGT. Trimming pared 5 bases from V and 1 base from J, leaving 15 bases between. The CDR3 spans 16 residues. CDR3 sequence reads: CASSYPLANSYNEQFF. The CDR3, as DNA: TGTGCCAGCAGTTACCCTCTAGCGAATTCCTACAATGAGCAGTTCTTC.

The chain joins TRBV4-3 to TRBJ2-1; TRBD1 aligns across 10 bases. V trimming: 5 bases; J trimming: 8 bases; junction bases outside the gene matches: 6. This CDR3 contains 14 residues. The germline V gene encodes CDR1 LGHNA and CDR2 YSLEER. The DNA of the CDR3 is TGCGCCAGCAGCACGGGACAGGGGTTTGATGAGCAGTTCTTC. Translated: CASSTGQGFDEQFF.

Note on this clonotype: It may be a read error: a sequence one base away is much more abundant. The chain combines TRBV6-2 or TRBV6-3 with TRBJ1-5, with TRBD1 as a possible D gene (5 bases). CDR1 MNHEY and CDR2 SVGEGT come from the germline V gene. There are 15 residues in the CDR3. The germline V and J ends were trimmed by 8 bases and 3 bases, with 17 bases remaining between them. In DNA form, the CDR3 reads TGTGCCAGCGGTTTCCGCGGGGGGGACAATCAGCCCCAGCATTTT. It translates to CASGFRGGDNQPQHF.